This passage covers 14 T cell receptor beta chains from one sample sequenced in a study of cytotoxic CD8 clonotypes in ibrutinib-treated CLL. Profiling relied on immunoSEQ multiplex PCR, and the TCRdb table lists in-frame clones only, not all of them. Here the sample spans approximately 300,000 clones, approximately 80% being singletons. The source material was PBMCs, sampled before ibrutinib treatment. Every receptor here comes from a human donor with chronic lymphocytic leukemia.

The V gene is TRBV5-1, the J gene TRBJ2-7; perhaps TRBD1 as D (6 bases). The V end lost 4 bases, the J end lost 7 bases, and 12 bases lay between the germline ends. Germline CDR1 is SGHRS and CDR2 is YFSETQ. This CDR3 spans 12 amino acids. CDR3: CASSVDRGEQYF. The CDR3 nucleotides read TGCGCCAGCAGCGTGGACAGAGGGGAGCAGTACTTC.

The CDR3 DNA follows: TGTGCCAGCAGCGAGGGGGGCAATCAGCCCCAGCATTTT. It yields the protein CASSEGGNQPQHF. J is TRBJ1-5 and V is TRBV9, with TRBD1 as a possible D gene (6 bases). The germline CDR1 and CDR2 sequences are SGDLS and YYNGEE. V was cut by 3 bases and J by 2 bases, with 6 bases left in between. This CDR3 spans 13 amino acids.

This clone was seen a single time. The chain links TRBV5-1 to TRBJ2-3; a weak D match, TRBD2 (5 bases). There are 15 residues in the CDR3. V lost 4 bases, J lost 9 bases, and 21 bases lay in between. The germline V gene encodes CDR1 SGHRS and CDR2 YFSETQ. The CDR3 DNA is TGCGCCAGCAGCCCCCGTCTTCCTCTAGCAGGAACGCAGTATTTT. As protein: CASSPRLPLAGTQYF.

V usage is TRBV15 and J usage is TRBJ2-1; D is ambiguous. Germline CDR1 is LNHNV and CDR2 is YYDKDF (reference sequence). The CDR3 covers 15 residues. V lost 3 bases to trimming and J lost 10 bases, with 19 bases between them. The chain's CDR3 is CATSRGTSMTNEQFF. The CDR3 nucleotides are TGTGCCACCAGCAGGGGAACCTCAATGACGAACGAGCAGTTCTTC.

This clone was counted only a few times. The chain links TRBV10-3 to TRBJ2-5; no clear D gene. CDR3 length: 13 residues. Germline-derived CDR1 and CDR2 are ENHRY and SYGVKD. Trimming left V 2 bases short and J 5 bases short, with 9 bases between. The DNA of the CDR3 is TGTGCCATCAGTGAGGGAACCGGTGAGACCCAGTACTTC. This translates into CAISEGTGETQYF.

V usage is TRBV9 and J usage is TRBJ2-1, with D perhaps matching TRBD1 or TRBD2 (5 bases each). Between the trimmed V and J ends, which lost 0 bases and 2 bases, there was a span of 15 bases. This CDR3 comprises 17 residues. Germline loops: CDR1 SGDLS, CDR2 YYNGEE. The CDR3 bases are TGTGCCAGCAGCGTAGAGAGGGGATCTGACGCCTACAATGAGCAGTTCTTC. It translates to CASSVERGSDAYNEQFF. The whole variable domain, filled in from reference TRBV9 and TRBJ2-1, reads DSGVTQTPKHLITATGQRVTLRCSPRSGDLSVYWYQQSLDQGLQFLIQYYNGEERAKGNILERFSAQQFPDLHSELNLSSLELGDSALYFCASSVERGSDAYNEQFFGPGTRLTVL.

For the CDR3, the DNA is TGCGCCAGCAGCTTTAGATACACAGATACGCAGTATTTT. As protein: CASSFRYTDTQYF. The rearrangement links TRBV5-1 to TRBJ2-3, with no clear D. V lost 2 bases and J 2 bases, leaving 6 bases between the germline ends. The germline V gene has CDR1 SGHRS and CDR2 YFSETQ. The CDR3 sequence is 13 residues long.

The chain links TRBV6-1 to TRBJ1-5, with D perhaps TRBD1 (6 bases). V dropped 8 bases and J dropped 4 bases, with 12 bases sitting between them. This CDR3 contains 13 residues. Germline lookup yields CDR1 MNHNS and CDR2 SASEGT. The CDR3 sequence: CASSGAWNQPQHF. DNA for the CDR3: TGTGCCAGCTCAGGGGCTTGGAATCAGCCCCAGCATTTT.

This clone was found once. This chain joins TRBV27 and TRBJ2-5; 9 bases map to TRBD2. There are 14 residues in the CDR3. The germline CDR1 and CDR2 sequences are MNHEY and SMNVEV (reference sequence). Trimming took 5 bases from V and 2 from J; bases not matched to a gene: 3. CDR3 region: CASSGLATQETQYF. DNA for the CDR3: TGTGCCAGCAGTGGACTAGCGACACAAGAGACCCAGTACTTC.

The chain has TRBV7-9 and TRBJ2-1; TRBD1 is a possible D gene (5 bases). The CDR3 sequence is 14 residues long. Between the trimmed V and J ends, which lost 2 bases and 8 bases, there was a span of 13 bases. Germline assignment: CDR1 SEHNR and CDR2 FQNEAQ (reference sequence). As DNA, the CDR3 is TGTGCCAGCAGCTTAATATCCAGGGTCGATGAGCAGTTCTTC. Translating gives CASSLISRVDEQFF. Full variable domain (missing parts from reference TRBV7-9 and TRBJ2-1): DTGVSQNPRHKITKRGQNVTFRCDPISEHNRLYWYRQTLGQGPEFLTYFQNEAQLEKSRLLSDRFSAERPKGSFSTLEIQRTEQGDSAMYLCASSLISRVDEQFFGPGTRLTVL.

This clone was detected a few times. The CDR3 bases are TGCAGTGCTAGAGTACGGGGGGAGCAGTACTTC. It yields the protein CSARVRGEQYF. The J gene is TRBJ2-7, the V gene TRBV20-1; a possible D gene is TRBD2 (6 bases). Germline loops: CDR1 DFQATT, CDR2 SNEGSKA (reference sequence). V gave up 1 base and J gave up 7 bases, with 8 bases separating them. This CDR3 is built from 11 residues.

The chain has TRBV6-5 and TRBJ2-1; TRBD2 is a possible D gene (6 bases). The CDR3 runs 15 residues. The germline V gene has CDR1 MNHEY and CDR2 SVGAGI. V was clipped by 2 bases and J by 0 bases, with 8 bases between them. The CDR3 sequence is CASSYAGSSYNEQFF. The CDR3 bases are TGTGCCAGCAGTTACGCGGGGAGCTCCTACAATGAGCAGTTCTTC.

The CDR3: CASTKDYADYEQYF. CDR3 nucleotide sequence: TGTGCCAGTACTAAAGACTACGCTGACTACGAGCAGTACTTC. The V call is TRBV19, the J call TRBJ2-7, with D perhaps matching TRBD2 (5 bases). The CDR3 sequence is 14 residues long. Trimming cost V 7 bases and J 3 bases, with 16 bases left between them. CDR1 and CDR2 from the germline V gene are LNHDA and SQIVND (reference sequence).

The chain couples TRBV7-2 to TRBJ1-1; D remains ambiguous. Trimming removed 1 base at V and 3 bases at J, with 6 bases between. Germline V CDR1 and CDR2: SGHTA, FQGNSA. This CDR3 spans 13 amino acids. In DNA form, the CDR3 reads TGTGCCAGCAGCTTAGTGAGGGACACTGAAGCTTTCTTT. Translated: CASSLVRDTEAFF.